The 13 T cell receptor beta chains below all came from one sample that was sequenced in a study of T cell changes during pregnancy in multiple sclerosis. The data were produced by immunoSEQ multiplex PCR, yet TCRdb's version contains in-frame clones alone and is incomplete. The profile covers 75,000 to 95,000 clones, with 80% to 90% appearing a single time and 0.7% to 0.9% taken by the ten largest. Sample: peripheral blood, taken in the first trimester of pregnancy. The receptors derive from a female donor in good health, enrolled as a control in a pregnancy study.

The chain uses TRBV7-9 and TRBJ1-2; 8 bases agree with TRBD1. The ends lost 5 bases at V and 7 bases at J; junction bases unmatched: 12. Germline-derived CDR1 and CDR2 are SEHNR and FQNEAQ (reference sequence). The CDR3 consists of 15 residues. The CDR3 DNA follows: TGTGCCAGCAGCGCGCCGGGACAGGTCCCGCGTGGCTACACCTTC. It translates to CASSAPGQVPRGYTF.

The chain joins TRBV15 to TRBJ2-1; perhaps TRBD1 as D (5 bases). The CDR3 extends over 13 amino acids. Germline loops: CDR1 LNHNV, CDR2 YYDKDF (reference sequence). With 0 bases removed from V and 15 bases from J, the gap between germline ends came to 15 bases. The CDR3 spells CATSREFQGLRFF. DNA for the CDR3: TGTGCCACCAGCAGAGAATTTCAGGGATTGCGGTTCTTC.

The chain recombines TRBV5-6 with TRBJ1-1; the D gene is possibly TRBD1 (5 bases). The V gene lost 5 bases and the J gene lost 10 bases, with 18 bases spanning the gap. The CDR3 spans 13 residues. Germline V gene lookup returns CDR1 SGHDT and CDR2 YYEEEE. Written as DNA, the CDR3 is TGTGCCAGCAGTTCCACCGGGCGGGGCGGAGCTTTCTTT. Translation gives CASSSTGRGGAFF.

The genes are TRBV4-2 and TRBJ1-5, with TRBD1 matching 7 bases. The CDR3 is 16 amino acids. J was trimmed by 2 bases and V by 0 bases; bases with no gene match: 4. CDR1 and CDR2 (germline): LGHNA, YNFKEQ. The CDR3 loop is CASSQDRDSRNQPQHF. CDR3 coding DNA: TGTGCCAGCAGCCAAGATAGGGACAGCCGCAATCAGCCCCAGCATTTT.

The chain carries TRBV27 and TRBJ1-1; D is possibly TRBD1 (6 bases). Germline V gene sequence: CDR1 MNHEY, CDR2 SMNVEV (reference sequence). The CDR3 extends over 15 amino acids. Trimming took 1 base from V and 1 from J, leaving 10 bases between them. The DNA of the CDR3 is TGTGCCAGCAGTTTATACAGGGAAAGGAACACTGAAGCTTTCTTT. Encoded protein: CASSLYRERNTEAFF.

The chain couples TRBV27 to TRBJ1-2; possible D gene TRBD1, 5 bases. The V end was cut by 4 bases, the J end by 2 bases, with 11 bases between. CDR1 and CDR2 (germline): MNHEY, SMNVEV (reference sequence). The CDR3 consists of 14 residues. Here the CDR3 DNA reads TGTGCCAGCAGTTCCAATGACAGAAACTATGGCTACACCTTC. Translation: CASSSNDRNYGYTF.

The chain links TRBV18 to TRBJ2-5; the D gene is possibly TRBD1 (6 bases). CDR1 and CDR2 from the germline V gene are KGHSH and LQKENI. Trimming took 5 bases from V and 1 from J, leaving 8 bases between them. This CDR3 has 13 amino acids. The DNA for the CDR3 is TGTGCCAGCTCAACAGGGCCCCAAGAGACCCAGTACTTC. This sequence encodes CASSTGPQETQYF.

This sequence joins TRBV5-6 and TRBJ2-7; 7 nucleotides match TRBD2. The CDR3 is made up of 15 amino acids. V lost 4 bases to trimming and J lost 3 bases; unmatched junction nucleotides: 10. CDR1 and CDR2 from the germline V gene are SGHDT and YYEEEE. The DNA for the CDR3 is TGTGCCAGCAGCCGACTGCTGCCGGGGGGCTACGAGCAGTACTTC. Translating it yields CASSRLLPGGYEQYF.

The V and J genes are TRBV7-7 and TRBJ2-1, with D hard to call. Germline CDR1 is SSHAT and CDR2 is FNYEAQ (reference sequence). The germline V and J ends were trimmed by 5 bases and 8 bases, with 13 bases remaining between them. The CDR3 is made up of 13 amino acids. In DNA, the CDR3 is TGTGCCAGCAGCCCCCTCACCGCGGATGAGCAGTTCTTC. This gives the protein CASSPLTADEQFF. Supplemented by reference TRBV7-7 and TRBJ2-1, the full variable domain reads GAGVSQSPRYKVTKRGQDVTLRCDPISSHATLYWYQQALGQGPEFLTYFNYEAQPDKSGLPSDRFSAERPEGSISTLTIQRTEQRDSAMYRCASSPLTADEQFFGPGTRLTVL.

This clone was observed a few times. The genes are TRBV7-9 and TRBJ1-1; D is ambiguous. The ends were cut back, 5 bases at V and 1 base at J, with 8 bases in the middle. This CDR3 comprises 13 residues. CDR1 SEHNR and CDR2 FQNEAQ come from the germline V gene (reference sequence). DNA of the CDR3: TGTGCCAGCAGCCGAAACTGGAACACTGAAGCTTTCTTT. Amino acids: CASSRNWNTEAFF.

The chain couples TRBV7-6 to TRBJ2-3, with D possibly being TRBD2 (5 bases). There are 13 residues in the CDR3. V lost 5 bases to trimming and J lost 4 bases, with 10 bases between them. Per germline, CDR1 SGHVS and CDR2 FNYEAQ. The CDR3 DNA follows: TGTGCCAGCAGCCGGACTCCTCCAGATACGCAGTATTTT. Its protein product is CASSRTPPDTQYF.

The chain joins TRBV9 to TRBJ1-2, with 8 bases lining up with TRBD1. The CDR3 totals 14 residues. V lost 0 bases and J lost 2; bases outside the gene matches: 0. The germline gives CDR1 SGDLS, CDR2 YYNGEE. CDR3: CASSVGTGNYGYTF. CDR3 nucleotide sequence: TGTGCCAGCAGCGTAGGGACAGGGAACTATGGCTACACCTTC.

This clone was seen a single time. The chain links TRBV6-1 to TRBJ2-7; TRBD1 might be the D (5 bases). V was shortened by 2 bases and J by 3 bases, with 8 bases between the two germline ends. This CDR3 comprises 13 residues. Germline-derived CDR1 and CDR2 are MNHNS and SASEGT. Written as DNA, the CDR3 is TGTGCCAGCAGTGAACAGGGCGGCTACGAGCAGTACTTC. This sequence encodes CASSEQGGYEQYF.